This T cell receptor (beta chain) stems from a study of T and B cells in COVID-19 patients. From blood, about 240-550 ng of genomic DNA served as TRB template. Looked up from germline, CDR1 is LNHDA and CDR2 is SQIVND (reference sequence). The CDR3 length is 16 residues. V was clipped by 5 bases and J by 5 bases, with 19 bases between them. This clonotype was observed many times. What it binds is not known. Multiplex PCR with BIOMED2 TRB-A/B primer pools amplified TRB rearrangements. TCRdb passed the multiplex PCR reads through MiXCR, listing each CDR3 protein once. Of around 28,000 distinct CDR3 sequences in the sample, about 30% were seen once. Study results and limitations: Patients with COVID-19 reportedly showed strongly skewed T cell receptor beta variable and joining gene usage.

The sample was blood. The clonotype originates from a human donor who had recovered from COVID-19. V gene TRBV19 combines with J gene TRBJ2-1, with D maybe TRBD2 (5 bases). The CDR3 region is CASSPLGRSGNNEQFF. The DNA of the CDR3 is TGTGCCAGTAGTCCTCTGGGGAGAAGCGGTAACAATGAGCAGTTCTTC. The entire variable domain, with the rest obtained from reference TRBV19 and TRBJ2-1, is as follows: DGGITQSPKYLFRKEGQNVTLSCEQNLNHDAMYWYRQDPGQGLRLIYYSQIVNDFQKGDIAEGYSVSREKKESFPLTVTSAQKNPTAFYLCASSPLGRSGNNEQFFGPGTRLTVL.